Listed here are 10 T cell receptor beta chains from one sample, sequenced in a study of T cells after yellow fever vaccination. TCRdb fed the 5' RACE reads into MiXCR, producing one record per CDR3 protein. This table holds hundreds of thousands of distinct CDR3 sequences, around an eighth found once. The source material was PBMCs, sampled on the day of the yellow fever booster vaccination. All receptors derive from a young man who received the YFV17D yellow fever vaccine.

The table lists this clonotype with a few counts. The chain uses TRBV28 and TRBJ1-5, with D hard to call. V shed 5 bases and J shed 5 bases, with 7 bases lying between them. CDR3 length: 12 amino acids. Germline CDR1 is MDHEN and CDR2 is SYDVKM. CDR3 region: CASSVYHQPQHF. The CDR3 DNA sequence: TGTGCCAGCAGTGTCTACCATCAGCCCCAGCATTTT.

This chain links TRBV29-1 with TRBJ2-5; D is possibly TRBD1 (5 bases). CDR1 is SQVTM, CDR2 ANQGSEA, per germline. The CDR3 runs 14 residues. V lost 0 bases, J lost 6 bases, and 14 bases lay in between. DNA of the CDR3: TGCAGCGTTGAAGACCCACGAAGGGGAAAGACCCAGTACTTC. Translating gives CSVEDPRRGKTQYF.

The table lists this clonotype with a few counts. The rearrangement uses TRBV7-9 and TRBJ2-7; unclear D gene. Trimming pared 0 bases from V and 7 bases from J, leaving 16 bases between. This CDR3 has 15 amino acids. CDR1 and CDR2 from the germline V gene are SEHNR and FQNEAQ (reference sequence). DNA of the CDR3: TGTGCCAGCAGCTTAGCGGGGAAAAACCACCCGGAGCAGTACTTC. Its translation is CASSLAGKNHPEQYF.

This clonotype occurred a few times. V is TRBV3-1 and J is TRBJ1-1, with 7 bases that match TRBD1. CDR1 and CDR2 from the germline V gene are LGHDT and YNNKEL (reference sequence). V lost 2 bases to trimming and J lost 5 bases; unmatched junction nucleotides: 5. CDR3 length: 14 amino acids. DNA of the CDR3: TGTGCCAGCAGCCAATACAGGGGCGCTACTGAAGCTTTCTTT. It is translated as CASSQYRGATEAFF.

This clonotype was found a few times. The V gene is TRBV2, the J gene TRBJ2-7; a possible D gene is TRBD1 (5 bases). The CDR3 is 16 residues long. Trimming left V 8 bases short and J 2 bases short, with 22 bases between. Germline CDR1 and CDR2: SNHLY and FYNNEI. This chain's CDR3 is CASQTEKEAYAYEQYF. CDR3 in DNA: TGTGCCAGCCAGACAGAGAAAGAAGCTTACGCCTACGAGCAGTACTTC.

The chain joins TRBV5-1 to TRBJ1-6; TRBD1 agrees at 7 bases. The CDR3 length is 14 residues. Germline CDR1 is SGHRS and CDR2 is YFSETQ. After removal of 2 bases from V and 7 bases from J, the junction contained 3 bases not matched to a gene. Written as DNA, the CDR3 is TGCGCCAGCAGCTTCGGGGACAGCAATTCACCCCTCCACTTT. Translation: CASSFGDSNSPLHF. Variable domain in full (rest from reference TRBV5-1 and TRBJ1-6): KAGVTQTPRYLIKTRGQQVTLSCSPISGHRSVSWYQQTPGQGLQFLFEYFSETQRNKGNFPGRFSGRQFSNSRSEMNVSTLELGDSALYLCASSFGDSNSPLHFGNGTRLTVT.

This clonotype was recorded a few times. V is TRBV27 and J is TRBJ2-1; 7 bases match TRBD1. J gave up 3 bases and V 7 bases, and 6 bases lay outside the gene matches. Per germline, CDR1 MNHEY and CDR2 SMNVEV (reference sequence). The CDR3 runs to 14 residues. The CDR3: CASTGQTNYNEQFF. CDR3 bases: TGTGCCAGCACGGGACAGACCAACTACAATGAGCAGTTCTTC.

There are a few counts of this clonotype. This chain joins TRBV12-3 or TRBV12-4 and TRBJ2-2; the D gene could be TRBD1 or TRBD2 (6 bases each). V was pared by 3 bases and J by 0 bases, with 11 bases between. CDR3 size: 16 residues. In DNA form, the CDR3 reads TGTGCCAGCAGTTTTTTGGGGGGCCCGAACACCGGGGAGCTGTTTTTT. Its protein product is CASSFLGGPNTGELFF.

The chain carries TRBV20-1 and TRBJ2-3; 9 bases fit TRBD2. This CDR3 contains 14 residues. The germline V gene encodes CDR1 DFQATT and CDR2 SNEGSKA (reference sequence). The CDR3 spells CSRAGGAGSDTQYF. The DNA of the CDR3 is TGCAGCCGAGCGGGGGGAGCAGGGTCAGATACGCAGTATTTT.

V gene TRBV9 combines with J gene TRBJ2-1, with D possibly matching TRBD1 (6 bases). Trimming took off 3 bases at V and 6 bases at J, with 10 bases between the two ends. This CDR3 comprises 13 residues. Germline lookup yields CDR1 SGDLS and CDR2 YYNGEE. CDR3 sequence (DNA): TGTGCCAGCAGCGGGAGGACAGTCAATGAGCAGTTCTTC. Translating gives CASSGRTVNEQFF.